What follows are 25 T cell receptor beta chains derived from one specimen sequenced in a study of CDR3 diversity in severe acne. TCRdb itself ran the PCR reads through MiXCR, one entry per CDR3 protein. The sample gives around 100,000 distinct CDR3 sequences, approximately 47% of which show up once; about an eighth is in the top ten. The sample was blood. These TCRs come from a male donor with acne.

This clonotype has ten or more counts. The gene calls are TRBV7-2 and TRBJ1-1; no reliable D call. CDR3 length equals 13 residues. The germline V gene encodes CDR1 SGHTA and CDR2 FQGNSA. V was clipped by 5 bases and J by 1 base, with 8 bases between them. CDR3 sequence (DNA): TGTGCCAGCAGCCCGTTCCCGAACACTGAAGCTTTCTTT. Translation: CASSPFPNTEAFF.

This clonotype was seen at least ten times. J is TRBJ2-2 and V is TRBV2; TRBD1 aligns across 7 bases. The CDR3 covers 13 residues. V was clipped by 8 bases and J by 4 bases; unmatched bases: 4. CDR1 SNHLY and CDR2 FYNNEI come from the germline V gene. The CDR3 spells CASSGTATGELFF. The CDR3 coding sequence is TGTGCCAGCTCGGGGACAGCCACCGGGGAGCTGTTTTTT.

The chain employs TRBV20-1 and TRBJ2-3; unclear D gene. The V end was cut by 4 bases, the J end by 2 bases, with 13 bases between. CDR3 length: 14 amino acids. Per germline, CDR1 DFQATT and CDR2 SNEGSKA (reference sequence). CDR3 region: CSANYQETTDTQYF. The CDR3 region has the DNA TGCAGTGCTAACTACCAAGAGACCACAGATACGCAGTATTTT.

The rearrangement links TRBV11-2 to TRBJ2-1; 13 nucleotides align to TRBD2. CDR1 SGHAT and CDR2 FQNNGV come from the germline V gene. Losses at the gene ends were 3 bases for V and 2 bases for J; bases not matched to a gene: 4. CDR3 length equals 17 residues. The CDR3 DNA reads TGTGCCAGCAGCTTGTGGACTAGCGGGAGTACCTACAATGAGCAGTTCTTC. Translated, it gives CASSLWTSGSTYNEQFF.

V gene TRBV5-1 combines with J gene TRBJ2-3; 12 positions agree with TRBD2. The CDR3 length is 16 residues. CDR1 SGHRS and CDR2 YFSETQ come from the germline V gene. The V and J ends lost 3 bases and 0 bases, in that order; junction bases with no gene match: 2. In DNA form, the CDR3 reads TGCGCCAGCAGCTCCGGACTAGCGGGAAGCACAGATACGCAGTATTTT. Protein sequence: CASSSGLAGSTDTQYF.

The CDR3 DNA reads TGTGCCAGCATTATCGGCTCCGATACGCAGTATTTT. Translated: CASIIGSDTQYF. The chain couples TRBV7-9 to TRBJ2-3; D gene uncertain. The CDR3 is 12 amino acids. Germline V gene data show CDR1 as SEHNR and CDR2 as FQNEAQ (reference sequence). Trimming took 7 bases from V and 6 from J, leaving 11 bases between them.

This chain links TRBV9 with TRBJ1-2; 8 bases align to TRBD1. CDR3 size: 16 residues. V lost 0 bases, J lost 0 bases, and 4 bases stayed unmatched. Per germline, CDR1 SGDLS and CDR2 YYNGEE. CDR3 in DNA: TGTGCCAGCAGCGTAGCAGGGGGCCCCTCTAACTATGGCTACACCTTC. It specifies CASSVAGGPSNYGYTF.

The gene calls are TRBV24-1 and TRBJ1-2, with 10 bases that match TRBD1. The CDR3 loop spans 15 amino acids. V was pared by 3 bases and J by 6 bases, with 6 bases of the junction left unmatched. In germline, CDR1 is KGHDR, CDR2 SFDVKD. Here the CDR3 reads CATSDPGQGPDGYTF. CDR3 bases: TGTGCCACCAGTGATCCGGGACAGGGGCCGGATGGCTACACCTTC.

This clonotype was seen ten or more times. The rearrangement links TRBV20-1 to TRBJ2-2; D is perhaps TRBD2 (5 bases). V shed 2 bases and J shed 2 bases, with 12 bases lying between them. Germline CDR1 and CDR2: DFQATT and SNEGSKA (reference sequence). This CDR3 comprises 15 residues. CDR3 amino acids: CSARNTRLNTGELFF. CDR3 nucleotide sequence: TGCAGTGCTAGAAACACTAGACTAAACACCGGGGAGCTGTTTTTT.

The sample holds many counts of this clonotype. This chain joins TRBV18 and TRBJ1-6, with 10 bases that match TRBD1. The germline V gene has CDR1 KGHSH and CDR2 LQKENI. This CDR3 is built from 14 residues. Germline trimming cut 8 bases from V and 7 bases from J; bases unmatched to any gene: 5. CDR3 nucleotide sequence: TGTGCCAGCAGCCCGGACAGGGGGAATTCACCCCTCCACTTT. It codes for CASSPDRGNSPLHF.

The CDR3, as DNA: TGCAGTGCTAGAGAGACCCAGTACTTC. Translated: CSARETQYF. The gene calls are TRBV20-1 and TRBJ2-5; D is unclear. The V gene lost 0 bases and the J gene lost 7 bases, with 0 bases spanning the gap. The CDR3 loop spans 9 amino acids. The germline CDR1 and CDR2 sequences are DFQATT and SNEGSKA (reference sequence).

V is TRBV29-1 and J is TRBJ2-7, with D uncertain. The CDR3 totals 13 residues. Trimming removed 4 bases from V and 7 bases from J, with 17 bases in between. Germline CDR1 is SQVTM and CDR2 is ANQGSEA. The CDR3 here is CSVAAYPYNEQYF. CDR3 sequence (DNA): TGCAGCGTTGCAGCGTACCCCTACAATGAGCAGTACTTC.

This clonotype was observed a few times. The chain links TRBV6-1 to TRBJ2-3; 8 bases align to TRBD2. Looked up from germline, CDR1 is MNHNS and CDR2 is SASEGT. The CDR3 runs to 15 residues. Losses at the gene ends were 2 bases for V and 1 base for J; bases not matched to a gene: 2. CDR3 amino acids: CASSEQAGGTDTQYF. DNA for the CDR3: TGTGCCAGCAGTGAACAAGCGGGAGGCACAGATACGCAGTATTTT.

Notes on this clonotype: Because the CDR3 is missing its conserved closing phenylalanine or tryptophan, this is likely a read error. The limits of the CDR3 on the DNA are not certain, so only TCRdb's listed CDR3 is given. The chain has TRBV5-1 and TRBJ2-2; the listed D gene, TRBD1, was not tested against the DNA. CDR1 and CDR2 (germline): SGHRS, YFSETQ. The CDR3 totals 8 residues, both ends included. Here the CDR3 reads CASSGASG.

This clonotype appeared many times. The chain's CDR3 is CATSAWRGGTDTQYF. The CDR3 coding sequence is TGTGCCACCAGTGCCTGGCGGGGGGGCACAGATACGCAGTATTTT. The chain couples TRBV24-1 to TRBJ2-3, with TRBD2 identical over 8 bases. The ends lost 5 bases at V and 1 base at J; junction bases unmatched: 4. Germline assignment: CDR1 KGHDR and CDR2 SFDVKD. The CDR3 runs 15 residues.

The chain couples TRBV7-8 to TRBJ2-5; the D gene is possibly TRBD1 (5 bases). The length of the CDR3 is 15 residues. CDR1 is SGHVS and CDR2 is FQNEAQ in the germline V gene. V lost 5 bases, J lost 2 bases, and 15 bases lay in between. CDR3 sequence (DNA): TGTGCCAGCAGCCCCCACCAAGGGGAACAAGAGACCCAGTACTTC. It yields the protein CASSPHQGEQETQYF.

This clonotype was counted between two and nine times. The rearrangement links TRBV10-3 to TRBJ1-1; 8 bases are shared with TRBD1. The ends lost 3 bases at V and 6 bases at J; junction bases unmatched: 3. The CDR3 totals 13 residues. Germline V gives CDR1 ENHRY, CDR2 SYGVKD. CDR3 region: CAISDSTGAEAFF. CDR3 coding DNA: TGTGCCATCAGTGACTCGACAGGGGCTGAAGCTTTCTTT.

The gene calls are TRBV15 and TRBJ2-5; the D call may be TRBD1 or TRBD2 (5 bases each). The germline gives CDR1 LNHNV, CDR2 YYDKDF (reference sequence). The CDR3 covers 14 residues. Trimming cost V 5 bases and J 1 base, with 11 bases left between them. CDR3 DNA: TGTGCCACCAGCGTCCGGGACGGCCAAGAGACCCAGTACTTC. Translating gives CATSVRDGQETQYF.

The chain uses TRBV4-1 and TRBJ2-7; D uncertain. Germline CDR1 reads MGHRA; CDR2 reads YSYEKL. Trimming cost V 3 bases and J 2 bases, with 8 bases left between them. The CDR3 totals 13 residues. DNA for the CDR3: TGCGCCAGCAGCCAGACACCCGCCTACGAGCAGTACTTC. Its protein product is CASSQTPAYEQYF.

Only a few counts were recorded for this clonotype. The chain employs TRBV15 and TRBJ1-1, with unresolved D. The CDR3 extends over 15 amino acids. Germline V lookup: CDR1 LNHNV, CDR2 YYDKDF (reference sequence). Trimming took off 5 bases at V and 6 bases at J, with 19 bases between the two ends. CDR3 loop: CATSALQFGKAEAFF. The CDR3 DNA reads TGTGCCACCAGCGCCCTTCAGTTCGGGAAAGCTGAAGCTTTCTTT.

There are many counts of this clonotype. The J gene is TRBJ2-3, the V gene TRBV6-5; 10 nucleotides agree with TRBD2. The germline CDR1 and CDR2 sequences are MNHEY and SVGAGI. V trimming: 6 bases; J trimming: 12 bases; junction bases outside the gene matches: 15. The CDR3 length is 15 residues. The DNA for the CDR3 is TGTGCCAGCAGACCTCCCCTAGCGGGAGTAGCCAATCAGTATTTT. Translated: CASRPPLAGVANQYF.

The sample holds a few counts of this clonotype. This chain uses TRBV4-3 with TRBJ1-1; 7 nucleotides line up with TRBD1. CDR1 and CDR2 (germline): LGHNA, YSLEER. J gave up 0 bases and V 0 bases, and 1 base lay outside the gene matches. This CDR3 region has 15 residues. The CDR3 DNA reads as TGCGCCAGCAGCCAAGATCAGGGGGTGAACACTGAAGCTTTCTTT. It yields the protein CASSQDQGVNTEAFF.

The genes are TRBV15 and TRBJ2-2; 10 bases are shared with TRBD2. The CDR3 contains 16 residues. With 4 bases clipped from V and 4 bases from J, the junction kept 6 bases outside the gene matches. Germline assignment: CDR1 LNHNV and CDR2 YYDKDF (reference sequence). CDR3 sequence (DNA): TGTGCCACCAGCACAGGACGACTAGCGGGCACCGGGGAGCTGTTTTTT. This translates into CATSTGRLAGTGELFF.

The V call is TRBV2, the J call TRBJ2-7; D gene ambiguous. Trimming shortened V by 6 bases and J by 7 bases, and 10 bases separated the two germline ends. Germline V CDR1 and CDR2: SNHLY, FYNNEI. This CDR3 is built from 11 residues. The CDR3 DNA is TGTGCCAGCAGGGGTGGTTTGGAGCAGTACTTC. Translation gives CASRGGLEQYF.

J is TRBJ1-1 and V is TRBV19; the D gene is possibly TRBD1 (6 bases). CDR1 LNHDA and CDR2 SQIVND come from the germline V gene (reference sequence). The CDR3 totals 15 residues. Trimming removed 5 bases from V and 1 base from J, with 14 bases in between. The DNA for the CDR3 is TGTGCCAGTAGTCGACCACAGGGAGGGAACACTGAAGCTTTCTTT. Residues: CASSRPQGGNTEAFF. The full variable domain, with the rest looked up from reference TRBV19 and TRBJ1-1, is DGGITQSPKYLFRKEGQNVTLSCEQNLNHDAMYWYRQDPGQGLRLIYYSQIVNDFQKGDIAEGYSVSREKKESFPLTVTSAQKNPTAFYLCASSRPQGGNTEAFFGQGTRLTVV.